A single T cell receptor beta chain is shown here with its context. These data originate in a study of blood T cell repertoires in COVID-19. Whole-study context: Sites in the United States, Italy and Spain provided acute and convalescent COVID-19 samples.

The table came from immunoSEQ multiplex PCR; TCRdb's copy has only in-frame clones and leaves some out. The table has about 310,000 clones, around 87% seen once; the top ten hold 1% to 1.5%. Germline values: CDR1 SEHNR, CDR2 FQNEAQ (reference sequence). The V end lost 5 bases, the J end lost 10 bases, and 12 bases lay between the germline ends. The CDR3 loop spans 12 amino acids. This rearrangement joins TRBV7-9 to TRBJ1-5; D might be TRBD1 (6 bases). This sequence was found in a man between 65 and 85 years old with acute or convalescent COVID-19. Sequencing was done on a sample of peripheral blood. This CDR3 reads CASSREQGPQHF. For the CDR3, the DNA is TGTGCCAGCAGCCGAGAACAGGGCCCCCAGCATTTT.